This TCR beta chain was profiled in a study of T-cell reconstitution after alpha-beta-depleted transplantation in children. V was shortened by 5 bases and J by 2 bases, with 13 bases between the two germline ends. From germline, CDR1 is SGHTA and CDR2 FQGTGA. The CDR3 is 15 residues long. The TCRbeta library was prepared with unique molecular identifiers. TCRdb analysed the PCR reads with MiXCR anew, one entry per CDR3 protein. Of 360,000 or so distinct CDR3 sequences listed, roughly 22% are singletons. The sequences come from PBMCs from the stem cell graft donor, collected from the stem cell graft. This clonotype was sampled from a human donor who donated a stem cell graft to a child with acute myeloid leukemia. The chain joins TRBV7-3 to TRBJ2-1, with a tentative D call TRBD1 (6 bases). CDR3 protein: CASSMDRRTYNEQFF. The CDR3 nucleotides are TGTGCCAGCAGCATGGACAGAAGAACCTACAATGAGCAGTTCTTC.